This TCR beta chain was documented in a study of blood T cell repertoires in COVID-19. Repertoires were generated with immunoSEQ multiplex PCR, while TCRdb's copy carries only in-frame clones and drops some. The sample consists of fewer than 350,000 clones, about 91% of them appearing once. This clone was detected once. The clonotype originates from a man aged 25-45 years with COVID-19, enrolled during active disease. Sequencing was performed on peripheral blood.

In DNA form, the CDR3 reads TGTGCTAGTGGTTTGGTAGTCGGGGGGGACCCAACTAGCACAGATACGCAGTATTTT. This sequence encodes CASGLVVGGDPTSTDTQYF. This rearrangement joins TRBV12-5 to TRBJ2-3, with 8 bases lining up with TRBD2. The CDR3 sequence is 19 residues long. V gave up 0 bases and J gave up 0 bases; unmatched junction bases: 11. Germline V lookup: CDR1 LGHNT, CDR2 FRNRAP.